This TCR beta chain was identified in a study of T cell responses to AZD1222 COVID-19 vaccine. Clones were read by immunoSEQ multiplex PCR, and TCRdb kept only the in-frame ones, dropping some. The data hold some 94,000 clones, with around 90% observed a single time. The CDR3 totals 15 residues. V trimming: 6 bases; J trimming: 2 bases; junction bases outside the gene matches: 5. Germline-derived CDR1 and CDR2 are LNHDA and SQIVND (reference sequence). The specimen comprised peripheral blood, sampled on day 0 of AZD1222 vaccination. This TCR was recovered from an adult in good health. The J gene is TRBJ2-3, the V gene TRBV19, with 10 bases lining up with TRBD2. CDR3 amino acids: CASSQLAGYTDTQYF. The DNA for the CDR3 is TGTGCCAGTAGCCAACTAGCGGGATACACAGATACGCAGTATTTT.